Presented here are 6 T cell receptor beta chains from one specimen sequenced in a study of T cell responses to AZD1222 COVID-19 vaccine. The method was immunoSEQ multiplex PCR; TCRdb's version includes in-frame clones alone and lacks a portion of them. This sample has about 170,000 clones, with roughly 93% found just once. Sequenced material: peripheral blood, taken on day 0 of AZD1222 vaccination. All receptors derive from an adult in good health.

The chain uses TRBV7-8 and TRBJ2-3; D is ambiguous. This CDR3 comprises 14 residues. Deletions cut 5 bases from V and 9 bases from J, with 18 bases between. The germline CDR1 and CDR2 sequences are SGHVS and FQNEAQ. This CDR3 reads CASSPMPAHGTQYF. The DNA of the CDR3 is TGTGCCAGCAGCCCTATGCCGGCACATGGGACGCAGTATTTT.

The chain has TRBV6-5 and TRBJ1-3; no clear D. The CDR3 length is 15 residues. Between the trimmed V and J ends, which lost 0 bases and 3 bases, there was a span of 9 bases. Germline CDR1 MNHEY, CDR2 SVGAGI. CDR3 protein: CASSYSRHNGNTIYF. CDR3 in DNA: TGTGCCAGCAGTTACTCGCGCCACAATGGAAACACCATATATTTT.

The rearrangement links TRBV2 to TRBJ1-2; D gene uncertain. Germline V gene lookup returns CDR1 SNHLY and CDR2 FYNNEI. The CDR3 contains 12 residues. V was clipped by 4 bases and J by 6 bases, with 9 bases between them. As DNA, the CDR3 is TGTGCCAGCAGTGTAAGGAACCATGGCTACACCTTC. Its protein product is CASSVRNHGYTF.

The chain's CDR3 is CASSPGQVQETQYF. DNA for the CDR3: TGTGCCAGCTCACCAGGACAGGTCCAAGAGACCCAGTACTTC. The rearrangement joins TRBV18 to TRBJ2-5; 7 bases are a match to TRBD1. From germline, CDR1 is KGHSH and CDR2 LQKENI. Losses at the gene ends were 2 bases for V and 1 base for J; bases not matched to a gene: 1. CDR3 size: 14 residues.

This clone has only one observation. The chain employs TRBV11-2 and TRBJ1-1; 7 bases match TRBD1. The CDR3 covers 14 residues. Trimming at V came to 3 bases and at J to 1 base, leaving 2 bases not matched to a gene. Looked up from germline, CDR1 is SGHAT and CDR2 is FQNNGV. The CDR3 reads CASSFRDRNTEAFF. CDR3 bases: TGTGCCAGCAGCTTCCGGGACAGGAACACTGAAGCTTTCTTT.

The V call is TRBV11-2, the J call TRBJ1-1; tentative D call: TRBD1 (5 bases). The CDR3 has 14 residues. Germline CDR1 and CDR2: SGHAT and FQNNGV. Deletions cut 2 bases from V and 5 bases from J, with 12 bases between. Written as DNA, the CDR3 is TGTGCCAGCAGCTTATTAGCGGGGCGGACTGAAGCTTTCTTT. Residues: CASSLLAGRTEAFF.